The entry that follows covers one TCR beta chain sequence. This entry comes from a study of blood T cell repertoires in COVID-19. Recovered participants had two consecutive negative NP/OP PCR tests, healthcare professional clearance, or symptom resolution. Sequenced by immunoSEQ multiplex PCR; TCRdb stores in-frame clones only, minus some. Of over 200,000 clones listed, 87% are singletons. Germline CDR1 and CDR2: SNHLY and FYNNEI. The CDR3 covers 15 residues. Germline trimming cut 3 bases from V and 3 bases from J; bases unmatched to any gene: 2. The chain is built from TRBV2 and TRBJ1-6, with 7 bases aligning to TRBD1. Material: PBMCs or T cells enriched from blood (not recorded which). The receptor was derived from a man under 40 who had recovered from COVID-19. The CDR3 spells CASSDRDSYNSPLHF. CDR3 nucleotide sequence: TGTGCCAGCAGTGACCGGGACAGCTATAATTCACCCCTCCACTTT.